The 29 T cell receptor beta chains reported below all come from one sample, sequenced in a study of early T cells in non-severe SARS-CoV-2 infection. One entry per CDR3 protein, called by TCRdb with MiXCR from the 5' RACE reads. This sample has roughly 80,000 distinct CDR3 sequences; 9% to 10% occur once, and the top ten carry approximately 5%. The specimen sequenced was whole blood. Receptors originate from an adult who was a healthcare worker with PCR-confirmed SARS-CoV-2 infection or an uninfected control (not recorded which).

This clonotype occurred many times. This rearrangement joins TRBV5-4 to TRBJ1-6; TRBD1 is a possible D gene (5 bases). The CDR3 length is 12 residues. V was shortened by 4 bases and J by 7 bases, with 6 bases between the two germline ends. Germline values: CDR1 SGHNT, CDR2 YYREEE (reference sequence). CDR3 amino acids: CASSAGNSPLHF. CDR3 DNA: TGTGCCAGCAGCGCAGGGAATTCACCCCTCCACTTT.

This clonotype was observed a handful of times. The rearrangement links TRBV9 to TRBJ1-6; a weak D match, TRBD1 (6 bases). Germline V CDR1 and CDR2: SGDLS, YYNGEE. V lost 2 bases and J lost 5, with 11 bases in between. The CDR3 covers 15 residues. CDR3 nucleotides: TGTGCCAGCAGCGTCGGGGGGCTGGATAATTCACCCCTCCACTTT. This gives the protein CASSVGGLDNSPLHF.

This clonotype was detected many times. This rearrangement joins TRBV15 to TRBJ1-2, with no clear D. The germline gives CDR1 LNHNV, CDR2 YYDKDF (reference sequence). The CDR3 extends over 16 amino acids. V was shortened by 3 bases and J by 2 bases, with 16 bases between the two germline ends. The DNA of the CDR3 is TGTGCCACCAGCAGTGGATCCCCGTCCAGAAACTATGGCTACACCTTC. This encodes CATSSGSPSRNYGYTF.

This chain links TRBV5-5 with TRBJ2-3; a weak D match, TRBD2 (6 bases). V lost 2 bases and J 11 bases, leaving 12 bases between the germline ends. The CDR3 is 12 amino acids. Germline V gene lookup returns CDR1 SGHKS and CDR2 YYEKEE (reference sequence). Here the CDR3 reads CASSFLSGGQYF. CDR3 bases: TGTGCCAGCAGCTTTCTCTCCGGGGGGCAGTATTTT. Supplemented by reference TRBV5-5 and TRBJ2-3, the full variable domain reads DAGVTQSPTHLIKTRGQQVTLRCSPISGHKSVSWYQQVLGQGPQFIFQYYEKEERGRGNFPDRFSARQFPNYSSELNVNALLLGDSALYLCASSFLSGGQYFGPGTRLTVL.

The table lists this clonotype with many counts. One end of the junction is discordant with germline, which a read error may explain. The genes are TRBV11-2 and TRBJ2-3, with TRBD2 as a possible D gene (5 bases). Germline-derived CDR1 and CDR2 are SGHAT and FQNNGV. The CDR3 sequence is 13 residues long. The CDR3 DNA reads as TGTGCCAGCAGCCTAGAGAGGGCAGATACGCAGTATTTT. Its protein product is CASSLERADTQYF.

This clonotype was seen at least ten times. V gene TRBV6-6 combines with J gene TRBJ2-3; D remains unclear. The CDR3 extends over 14 amino acids. V was clipped by 1 base and J by 0 bases, with 5 bases between them. Germline V gene lookup returns CDR1 MNHNY and CDR2 SVGAGI (reference sequence). CDR3 in DNA: TGTGCCAGCAGTTACTTTCTTAGCACAGATACGCAGTATTTT. Protein: CASSYFLSTDTQYF.

There are many counts of this clonotype. V is TRBV7-2 and J is TRBJ1-3; D not resolved. V was shortened by 7 bases and J by 6 bases, with 13 bases between the two germline ends. The CDR3 extends over 13 amino acids. CDR1 SGHTA and CDR2 FQGNSA come from the germline V gene. The CDR3 loop is CASTDPRANTIYF. DNA of the CDR3: TGTGCCAGCACGGACCCTCGGGCAAACACCATATATTTT.

Points on this clonotype: An end of the junction differs from the germline gene, which may be a read error. The V call is TRBV9, the J call TRBJ1-4; TRBD1 aligns across 7 bases. The CDR3 spans 14 residues. Per the germline V gene, CDR1 is SGDLS and CDR2 is YYNGEE. CDR3 amino acids: CASSSGQSNEKLFF. CDR3 coding DNA: TGCGCCAGCAGCTCGGGACAGTCTAATGAAAAACTGTTTTTT.

This clonotype has only a few counts. The V gene is TRBV5-1, the J gene TRBJ2-3; tentatively, D is TRBD2 (5 bases). The CDR3 is made up of 15 amino acids. With 5 bases removed from V and 2 bases from J, the gap between germline ends came to 15 bases. Germline V lookup: CDR1 SGHRS, CDR2 YFSETQ. DNA for the CDR3: TGCGCCAGCAGAGAGCTAGCTACATTCACAGATACGCAGTATTTT. This translates into CASRELATFTDTQYF.

This clonotype was seen ten or more times. CDR3 DNA sequence: TGTGCCAGCACCCAAATCCAGGGCAATGAGCAGTTCTTC. The encoded protein is CASTQIQGNEQFF. The chain joins TRBV28 to TRBJ2-1; a weak D match, TRBD1 (5 bases). The germline V and J ends were trimmed by 7 bases and 6 bases, with 13 bases remaining between them. The CDR3 extends over 13 amino acids. Germline lookup yields CDR1 MDHEN and CDR2 SYDVKM.

A few counts support this clonotype. J is TRBJ2-5 and V is TRBV20-1; D call uncertain. This CDR3 has 12 residues. Per germline, CDR1 DFQATT and CDR2 SNEGSKA (reference sequence). Trimming removed 5 bases at V and 5 bases at J, with 12 bases between. CDR3 nucleotides: TGCAGTGCTCGTCCCCGAGTGGAGACCCAGTACTTC. It codes for CSARPRVETQYF.

The gene calls are TRBV6-2 or TRBV6-3 and TRBJ1-1; D uncertain. V lost 6 bases, J lost 0 bases, and 8 bases lay in between. Germline lookup yields CDR1 MNHEY and CDR2 SVGEGT. The CDR3 covers 13 residues. The CDR3 sequence: CASSDTLNTEAFF. CDR3 coding DNA: TGTGCCAGCAGCGATACCCTGAACACTGAAGCTTTCTTT.

The chain links TRBV28 to TRBJ1-1; 7 nucleotides agree with TRBD1. The CDR3 is made up of 13 amino acids. V shed 6 bases and J 1 base; nucleotides not matched to a gene: 2. Germline V gene sequence: CDR1 MDHEN, CDR2 SYDVKM. The CDR3: CASSWDRNTEAFF. CDR3 nucleotide sequence: TGTGCCAGCAGCTGGGACAGGAACACTGAAGCTTTCTTT.

This clonotype was picked up many times. CDR3 in DNA: TGTGCCAGCAGATACGCGGGGACAGGGACCTACGAGCAGTACTTC. Translation gives CASRYAGTGTYEQYF. The chain carries TRBV7-2 and TRBJ2-7; 9 bases line up with TRBD1. The CDR3 spans 15 residues. Looked up from germline, CDR1 is SGHTA and CDR2 is FQGNSA. Losses at the gene ends were 6 bases for V and 2 bases for J; bases not matched to a gene: 8.

There are many counts of this clonotype. The genes are TRBV5-1 and TRBJ2-5, with D perhaps TRBD2 (6 bases). Trimming removed 6 bases at V and 0 bases at J, with 15 bases between. The germline V gene encodes CDR1 SGHRS and CDR2 YFSETQ. CDR3 length equals 15 residues. The CDR3 nucleotides read TGCGCCAGCACCCCCGGGGGATACGACCAAGAGACCCAGTACTTC. Translating it yields CASTPGGYDQETQYF.

This clonotype came up a few times. The J gene is TRBJ2-7, the V gene TRBV18, with D perhaps given as TRBD1 or TRBD2 (6 bases each). In germline, CDR1 is KGHSH, CDR2 LQKENI. The length of the CDR3 is 16 residues. V gave up 3 bases and J gave up 5 bases, with 20 bases separating them. The CDR3 DNA reads as TGTGCCAGCTCACCGAGCAGGGGAGGATTTGGGGACGAGCAGTACTTC. Residues: CASSPSRGGFGDEQYF.

This clonotype was seen a handful of times. The J gene is TRBJ1-2, the V gene TRBV5-1; 9 positions match TRBD1. Germline CDR1 and CDR2: SGHRS and YFSETQ. CDR3 size: 19 residues. With V trimmed by 1 base and J by 7 bases, 20 bases remained unmatched. In DNA, the CDR3 is TGCGCCAGCAGCTTGAGGCCCCCCTCGCCCGGGACAGGGTATTTTGGCTACACCTTC. It codes for CASSLRPPSPGTGYFGYTF.

This clonotype was seen more than once but under ten times. This rearrangement joins TRBV7-2 to TRBJ2-5; D not certain. Trimming pared 8 bases from V and 3 bases from J, leaving 7 bases between. The germline CDR1 and CDR2 sequences are SGHTA and FQGNSA. The CDR3 length is 11 residues. The CDR3 spells CASGREETQYF. DNA of the CDR3: TGTGCCAGCGGACGAGAAGAGACCCAGTACTTC. The full variable domain, in which reference TRBV7-2 and TRBJ2-5 provide the parts outside the CDR3, is GAGVSQSPSNKVTEKGKDVELRCDPISGHTALYWYRQSLGQGLEFLIYFQGNSAPDKSGLPSDRFSAERTGGSVSTLTIQRTQQEDSAVYLCASGREETQYFGPGTRLLVL.

In regard to this clonotype: A much larger clone lies a single base off, so this may be a read error. This chain links TRBV30 with TRBJ2-4; D possibly corresponds to TRBD2 (5 bases). CDR1 is GTSNPN and CDR2 is SVGIG in the germline V gene (reference sequence). The CDR3 is 13 amino acids. The CDR3 is CGWTGNAKNIQYF. Here the CDR3 DNA reads TGTGGCTGGACCGGGAATGCCAAAAACATTCAGTACTTC.

The CDR3 spells CASSQTPARGHQPQHF. Written as DNA, the CDR3 is TGCGCCAGCAGCCAGACCCCCGCCAGGGGGCATCAGCCCCAGCATTTT. V usage is TRBV4-1 and J usage is TRBJ1-5; TRBD1 agrees at 8 bases. The CDR3 loop spans 16 amino acids. CDR1 is MGHRA and CDR2 is YSYEKL in the germline V gene. V lost 3 bases to trimming and J lost 5 bases; unmatched junction nucleotides: 9.

This chain joins TRBV5-1 and TRBJ2-7; 12 bases agree with TRBD2. Germline V lookup: CDR1 SGHRS, CDR2 YFSETQ. V lost 4 bases and J lost 2; bases outside the gene matches: 4. There are 15 residues in the CDR3. CDR3 in amino acids: CASSGGLAGTYEQYF. The CDR3 DNA reads as TGCGCCAGCAGCGGGGGACTAGCGGGTACCTACGAGCAGTACTTC. The complete variable domain, with remaining parts taken from reference TRBV5-1 and TRBJ2-7, reads KAGVTQTPRYLIKTRGQQVTLSCSPISGHRSVSWYQQTPGQGLQFLFEYFSETQRNKGNFPGRFSGRQFSNSRSEMNVSTLELGDSALYLCASSGGLAGTYEQYFGPGTRLTVT.

This sequence joins TRBV5-1 and TRBJ2-2, with D tentatively TRBD1 (6 bases). V lost 3 bases, J lost 6 bases, and 15 bases lay in between. CDR3 size: 15 residues. Germline assignment: CDR1 SGHRS and CDR2 YFSETQ. For the CDR3, the DNA is TGCGCCAGCAGCTGGGGAAACAGGGACGCCGGGGAGCTGTTTTTT. It yields the protein CASSWGNRDAGELFF.

The V call is TRBV7-2, the J call TRBJ2-7, with D perhaps TRBD1 or TRBD2 (6 bases each). Trimming left V 5 bases short and J 7 bases short, with 18 bases between. This CDR3 spans 14 amino acids. The germline V gene has CDR1 SGHTA and CDR2 FQGNSA. CDR3 residues: CASSPGGSRREQYF. The CDR3 region has the DNA TGTGCCAGCAGCCCCGGGGGCTCCCGTCGGGAGCAGTACTTC.

In its sample, this clonotype was seen many times. The CDR3 nucleotides are TGTGCCACCAGTGATTTAAGGGGGCCCCAGCAGTATTTT. Translated: CATSDLRGPQQYF. The J gene is TRBJ2-3, the V gene TRBV24-1, with 7 bases that match TRBD1. The CDR3 has 13 amino acids. Germline V lookup: CDR1 KGHDR, CDR2 SFDVKD. Trimming at V came to 1 base and at J to 11 bases, leaving 5 bases not matched to a gene.

The rearrangement uses TRBV29-1 and TRBJ2-3; D perhaps matches TRBD1 (7 bases). Trimming took off 8 bases at V and 0 bases at J, with 15 bases between the two ends. Looked up from germline, CDR1 is SQVTM and CDR2 is ANQGSEA. The CDR3 contains 14 residues. The CDR3 is CSPGGQTSTDTQYF. The CDR3 DNA is TGCAGCCCCGGGGGACAGACTAGCACAGATACGCAGTATTTT.

This clonotype came up many times. This rearrangement joins TRBV15 to TRBJ2-1; D not certain. V lost 0 bases and J lost 5, with 8 bases in between. Germline V gene data show CDR1 as LNHNV and CDR2 as YYDKDF (reference sequence). The CDR3 runs to 14 residues. CDR3 in amino acids: CATSRDRWNNEQFF. Here the CDR3 DNA reads TGTGCCACCAGCAGAGATCGGTGGAACAATGAGCAGTTCTTC.

V usage is TRBV5-4 and J usage is TRBJ1-1; a possible D gene is TRBD1 (6 bases). V was trimmed by 5 bases and J by 0 bases, leaving 17 bases between them. This CDR3 comprises 16 residues. The germline V gene has CDR1 SGHNT and CDR2 YYREEE (reference sequence). The CDR3 bases are TGTGCCAGCAGGGTCTCGGGACACCTTATGAACACTGAAGCTTTCTTT. The encoded protein is CASRVSGHLMNTEAFF.

This clonotype has more than one count but fewer than ten. V gene TRBV18 combines with J gene TRBJ1-3; no clear D gene. The length of the CDR3 is 18 residues. Trimming removed 3 bases at V and 0 bases at J, with 18 bases between. CDR1 is KGHSH, CDR2 LQKENI, per germline. The DNA for the CDR3 is TGTGCCAGCTCACCTGTAGAAGCGGCCGGCGGCTCTGGAAACACCATATATTTT. This codes for CASSPVEAAGGSGNTIYF.

At least ten counts were recorded for this clonotype. V gene TRBV12-5 combines with J gene TRBJ2-1; 8 bases agree with TRBD1. The J segment lost 6 bases and the V segment lost 5 bases, leaving 9 bases of the junction unmatched. Per the germline V gene, CDR1 is LGHNT and CDR2 is FRNRAP. The CDR3 has 15 residues. CDR3: CASGKGQGGRNEQFF. The CDR3 bases are TGTGCTAGTGGTAAAGGACAGGGAGGTCGCAATGAGCAGTTCTTC.